The sequence of this TCR beta chain was determined in a study of Graves' ophthalmopathy and Graves' hyperthyroidism. Amplifying from RNA transcripts, the study obtained TCR beta CDR3 regions. HTBI primers primed a first-round RT-PCR, and a second-round multiplex PCR followed. Each CDR3 protein gets one entry after TCRdb re-called the multiplex PCR reads with MiXCR. Of 23,000 or so distinct CDR3 sequences listed, around 50% are singletons. By share of the sample, this clonotype is medium-sized. Trimming stripped 3 bases from V and 1 base from J, with 1 base between. This CDR3 is 11 amino acids long. CDR1 SGHDN and CDR2 FVKESK come from the germline V gene.

Sequencing input: peripheral blood. The chain recombines TRBV14 with TRBJ2-7, with D unclear. The clonotype originates from an adult woman with stable Graves' hyperthyroidism. CDR3: CASSHSYEQYF. The CDR3 nucleotides are TGTGCCAGCAGCCATTCCTACGAGCAGTACTTC.